The clone carrying this T cell receptor beta chain showed up just a few times. The ends lost 5 bases at V and 4 bases at J; junction bases unmatched: 8. The germline V gene encodes CDR1 SGHNT and CDR2 YYREEE (reference sequence). CDR3 length equals 14 residues. Measured with immunoSEQ multiplex PCR; TCRdb has only the in-frame clones, and not every one. The sample yields about 1 million clones, about 75% seen once. These data belong to a study of shared clonotypes between healthy human individuals. The chain links TRBV5-4 to TRBJ1-2; 7 bases map to TRBD1. The receptor's source is a man aged 18 to 29 in good health. Sequences were obtained from memory CD4+ T cells sorted from blood. Subset noted: CD45RA-negative fraction. The CDR3 loop reads CASRITGVSYGYTF. The CDR3 nucleotides are TGTGCCAGCAGAATAACAGGGGTCTCCTATGGCTACACCTTC. Drawing the rest from reference TRBV5-4 and TRBJ1-2, the complete variable domain is ETGVTQSPTHLIKTRGQQVTLRCSSQSGHNTVSWYQQALGQGPQFIFQYYREEENGRGNFPPRFSGLQFPNYSSELNVNALELDDSALYLCASRITGVSYGYTFGSGTRLTVV.